A selection of T cell receptor beta chains follows, all from one sample in a study of shared clonotypes between healthy human individuals. Profiled with immunoSEQ multiplex PCR; TCRdb holds only in-frame clones, not every one. The table lists a few million clones, just over 90% of them singletons, with 0.39% in the top ten. The sequencing input was naive CD4+ T cells from PBMCs. The receptor source for this set is a man aged 18 to 30 in good health. Some clones in this sample may be carry-over from other donors' samples. Each CDR3 is given with its conserved first and last residue. D genes are given only for firm matches. Clone size is stated in some rows and not others, as once, few, many or a class when expanded.

>TRBJ1-5|TRBV19|-|-
TGTGCCAGTAGTATCTTCGAGGGGGACAATCAGCCCCAGCATTTT
CASSIFEGDNQPQHF
>TRBJ2-2|TRBV7-3|-|-
TGTGCCAGCAGCTTAATCCACGGGGAGCTGTTTTTT
CASSLIHGELFF
>TRBJ2-7|TRBV15|-|-
TGTGCCACCAGCAGAGATAGCTACGAGCAGTACTTC
CATSRDSYEQYF
>TRBJ2-7|TRBV5-4|-|TRBD1
TGTGCCAGCAGCGTGACAGGGGATAGGGAGCAGTACTTC
CASSVTGDREQYF
>TRBJ2-3|TRBV6-1|-|-
TGTGCCAGCAGGGGTATTGGTCGGGAGTATTTT
CASRGIGREYF
>TRBJ1-2|TRBV6-1|-|-
TGTGCCAGCAGTGAAGCGTTAGTACATGGCTACACCTTC
CASSEALVHGYTF
>TRBJ2-1|TRBV7-9|-|TRBD1
TGTGCCAGCAGCCTGGGACAGGGCTCCTACAATGAGCAGTTCTTC
CASSLGQGSYNEQFF
>TRBJ1-4|TRBV28|-|-
TGTGCCAGCAGTACCCTCGGGGGGGAAAAACTGTTTTTT
CASSTLGGEKLFF
>TRBJ1-2|TRBV4-3|-|-
TGCGCCAGCAGCCAAGAACGGGGCAGGAGGGTTGGCTACACCTTC
CASSQERGRRVGYTF
>TRBJ2-5|TRBV7-6|once|-
TGTGCCAGCAGCCCCCGGTCAGGGTACGAGACCCAGTACTTC
CASSPRSGYETQYF
>TRBJ1-1|TRBV10-3|-|-
TGTGCCATCAGCCGCGGACAGATGAACACTGAAGCTTTCTTT
CAISRGQMNTEAFF
>TRBJ1-1|TRBV7-9|few|-
TGTGCCAGCAGCTTGGCAGGGGCTGAAGCTTTCTTT
CASSLAGAEAFF
>TRBJ1-1|TRBV4-3|-|TRBD1
TGCGCCAGCAGCCAAGACCTCCGGGACAGTGGAACTGAAGCTTTCTTT
CASSQDLRDSGTEAFF
>TRBJ2-5|TRBV5-4|-|-
TGTGCCAGCAGCTTGGGGGGTCGGGAGACCCAGTACTTC
CASSLGGRETQYF
>TRBJ1-2|TRBV28|-|-
TGTGCCAGCAGTAGGAGCGGCAGGGAGTATGGCTACACCTTC
CASSRSGREYGYTF
>TRBJ1-4|TRBV27|few|-
TGTGCCAGCAGTAGACCGGGCGAAAAACTGTTTTTT
CASSRPGEKLFF
>TRBJ2-7|TRBV25-1|-|TRBD2
TGTGCCAGCAGTGAAGGGACTAGCGGGATCGGCTCCTACGAGCAGTACTTC
CASSEGTSGIGSYEQYF
>TRBJ2-1|TRBV9|-|TRBD2
TGTGCCAGCAGCACCTATGGGACTAGCGGGAGGAATGAGCAGTTCTTC
CASSTYGTSGRNEQFF
>TRBJ1-2|TRBV30|-|TRBD1
TGTGCCTGGACTACAGGGGGCAACTATGGCTACACCTTC
CAWTTGGNYGYTF
>TRBJ2-1|TRBV6-1|-|-
TGTGCCAGCAGTGAAACTAACTACAATGAGCAGTTCTTC
CASSETNYNEQFF
>TRBJ2-3|TRBV5-1|once|TRBD2
TGCGCCAGCAGCTTTCGCACTAGCGGGAGGAAGGGGGGGCCCCCAGATACGCAGTATTTT
CASSFRTSGRKGGPPDTQYF
>TRBJ1-2|TRBV28|-|TRBD1
TGTGCCAGCAGTATCAGGACAGGCTATGGCTACACCTTC
CASSIRTGYGYTF
>TRBJ2-7|TRBV2|-|TRBD1
TGTGCCAGCAGTGAAAGGGGACAGTTCTACGAGCAGTACTTC
CASSERGQFYEQYF
>TRBJ2-3|TRBV28|-|TRBD2
TGTGCCAGCACCGCCGCGGGACTAGCTGGAAATACGCAGTATTTT
CASTAAGLAGNTQYF
>TRBJ2-1|TRBV28|-|-
TGTGCCAGCAGTTTAGTCGGTCCATACAATGAGCAGTTCTTC
CASSLVGPYNEQFF
>TRBJ2-3|TRBV5-1|-|-
TGCGCCAGCAGCTTGGGGCAGTTAGGCACAGATACGCAGTATTTT
CASSLGQLGTDTQYF
>TRBJ2-7|TRBV11-2|-|-
TGTGCCAGCAGCTTGACCGGGGGCGGCTACGAGCAGTACTTC
CASSLTGGGYEQYF
>TRBJ2-2|TRBV6-1|-|-
TGTGCCAGCACCTTGAGTCCGGCCGGGGAGCTGTTTTTT
CASTLSPAGELFF
>TRBJ1-2|TRBV5-1|-|-
TGCGCCAGCAGCTTCGGGACTGCAGACCGCTACACCTTC
CASSFGTADRYTF
>TRBJ1-2|TRBV28|-|-
TGTGCCAGCAGTTTTGGTTATCAGAGGACTATTGGCTACACCTTC
CASSFGYQRTIGYTF
>TRBJ2-3|TRBV5-1|-|TRBD1
TGCGCCAGCAGCTTGGCCAGGACAGGGCCAGATACGCAGTATTTT
CASSLARTGPDTQYF
>TRBJ2-2|TRBV28|-|-
TGTGCCAGCAGTTTACCGCAGGGTGAGCTGTTTTTT
CASSLPQGELFF
>TRBJ2-1|TRBV10-1|-|TRBD2
TGCGCCAGCAGTGAGAAGGGACTAGCGGGGTACAATGAGCAGTTCTTC
CASSEKGLAGYNEQFF
>TRBJ1-5|TRBV5-1|-|-
TGCGCCAGCAGTTTCCATGATAGGGATCAGCCCCAGCATTTT
CASSFHDRDQPQHF
>TRBJ1-1|TRBV5-4|-|-
TGTGCCAGCAGCACGACAGGAGGGAACACTGAAGCTTTCTTT
CASSTTGGNTEAFF
>TRBJ2-1|TRBV14|-|TRBD2
TGTGCCAGCAGAGGGCGGGGGGAATATGAGCAGTTCTTC
CASRGRGEYEQFF
>TRBJ2-5|TRBV5-6|once|TRBD1
TGTGCCAGCAGCAGTGCAGACAGGGTACGGGAGACCCAGTACTTC
CASSSADRVRETQYF
>TRBJ1-1|TRBV5-1|-|-
TGCGCCAGCAACCGACAGGTAGGCGACACTGAAGCTTTCTTT
CASNRQVGDTEAFF
>TRBJ2-7|TRBV10-2|-|TRBD1
TGCGCCAGCAGTGACCCCGTTGCGGACAGGGTCCACGAGCAGTACTTC
CASSDPVADRVHEQYF
>TRBJ2-2|TRBV5-6|-|-
TGTGCCAGCAGCCTCTATTGGGGGGAGCTGTTTTTT
CASSLYWGELFF
>TRBJ1-1|TRBV10-3|-|-
TGTGCCATCAGTGATAGGGGGAACACTGAAGCTTTCTTT
CAISDRGNTEAFF
>TRBJ2-3|TRBV27|-|TRBD1
TGTGCCAGCAGTGCCCCGGGACAGCTCACAGATACGCAGTATTTT
CASSAPGQLTDTQYF
>TRBJ2-1|TRBV29-1|-|TRBD1
TGCAGCGTGGGGACAGGGGGCGATGAGCAGTTCTTC
CSVGTGGDEQFF
>TRBJ2-3|TRBV10-1|once|TRBD2
TGCGCCAGCAGTGGGAAGACTAGCTTAAGCACAGATACGCAGTATTTT
CASSGKTSLSTDTQYF
>TRBJ1-4|TRBV6-6|-|-
TGTGCCAGCAGTCCGGACAGAGTCAAAAATGAAAAACTGTTTTTT
CASSPDRVKNEKLFF
>TRBJ1-4|TRBV2|-|-
TGTGCCAGCAGTGGCAGTCCAGCAACTAATGAAAAACTGTTTTTT
CASSGSPATNEKLFF
>TRBJ2-1|TRBV5-1|-|TRBD2
TGCGCCAGCAGCTTGGGCGGGAGGGCTTCCTACAATGAGCAGTTCTTC
CASSLGGRASYNEQFF
>TRBJ2-3|TRBV7-2|-|TRBD2
TGTGCCAGCAGCCCTCGGGGAAGCGGGATAGTGGCAGATACGCAGTATTTT
CASSPRGSGIVADTQYF
>TRBJ2-5|TRBV6-1|-|-
TGTGCCAGCACTAGTACGACCGAGACCCAGTACTTC
CASTSTTETQYF
>TRBJ1-1|TRBV5-6|-|-
TGTGCCAGCAGCTTGGGCGGGGCTCAGAACACTGAAGCTTTCTTT
CASSLGGAQNTEAFF
>TRBJ2-2|TRBV30|-|TRBD1
TGTGCCTGGAATACAGGGGTGAACACCGGGGAGCTGTTTTTT
CAWNTGVNTGELFF
>TRBJ2-3|TRBV5-4|-|-
TGTGCCAGCAGCTTTCAGGGTTGGCGGAGCACAGATACGCAGTATTTT
CASSFQGWRSTDTQYF
>TRBJ1-2|TRBV2|few|TRBD1
TGTGCCAGCAGTCCACAGGGGTCCTATGGCTACACCTTC
CASSPQGSYGYTF
>TRBJ2-5|TRBV27|-|TRBD1
TGTGCCAGCAGTCCCCGACAGGGGAAGGAAGAGACCCAGTACTTC
CASSPRQGKEETQYF
>TRBJ2-5|TRBV25-1|-|-
TGTGCCAGCAGTGAGCGACAGTGGTACCAAGAGACCCAGTACTTC
CASSERQWYQETQYF
>TRBJ1-1|TRBV2|-|TRBD1
TGTGCCAGCAGTGGACAGGGGGGGCCCAGCCCTGAAGCTTTCTTT
CASSGQGGPSPEAFF
>TRBJ2-1|TRBV28|-|TRBD2
TGTGCCAGCAGTTTGGGCGGGAGGGTCAATGTGGAGCAGTTCTTC
CASSLGGRVNVEQFF